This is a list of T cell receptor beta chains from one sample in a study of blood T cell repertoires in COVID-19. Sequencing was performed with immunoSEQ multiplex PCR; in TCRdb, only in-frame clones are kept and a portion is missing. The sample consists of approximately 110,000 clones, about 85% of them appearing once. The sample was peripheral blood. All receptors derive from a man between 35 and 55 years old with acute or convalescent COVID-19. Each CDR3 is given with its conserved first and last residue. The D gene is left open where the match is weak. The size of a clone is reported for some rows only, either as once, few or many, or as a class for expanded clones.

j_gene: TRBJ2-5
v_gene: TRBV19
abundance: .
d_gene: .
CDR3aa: CATLDRQSQETQYF
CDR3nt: TGTGCCACTCTCGATAGACAGTCCCAAGAGACCCAGTACTTC

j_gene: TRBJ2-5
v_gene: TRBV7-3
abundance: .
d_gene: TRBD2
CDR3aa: CASSLLAGATQETQYF
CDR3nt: TGTGCCAGCAGCTTACTAGCGGGGGCCACACAAGAGACCCAGTACTTC

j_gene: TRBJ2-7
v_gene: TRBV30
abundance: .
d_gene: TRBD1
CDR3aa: CAWSGSGTVPYEQYF
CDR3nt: TGTGCCTGGAGCGGCTCCGGGACAGTGCCCTACGAGCAGTACTTC

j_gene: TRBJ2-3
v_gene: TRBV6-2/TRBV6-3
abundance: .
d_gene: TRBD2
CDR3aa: CASSSPSGYTDTQYF
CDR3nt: TGTGCCAGCAGTTCTCCTAGCGGTTACACAGATACGCAGTATTTT

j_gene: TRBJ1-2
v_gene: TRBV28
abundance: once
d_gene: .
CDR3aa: CASSSVELVYGYTF
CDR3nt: TGTGCCAGCAGTTCCGTAGAATTGGTCTATGGCTACACCTTC

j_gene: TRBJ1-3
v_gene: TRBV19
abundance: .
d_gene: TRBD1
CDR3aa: CASSILTGVLSGNTIYF
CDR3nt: TGTGCCAGTAGTATCCTAACAGGGGTGCTCTCTGGAAACACCATATATTTT

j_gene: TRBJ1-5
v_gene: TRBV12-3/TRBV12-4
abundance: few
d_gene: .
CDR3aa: CASSPQTGSVQHF
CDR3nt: TGTGCCAGCAGCCCTCAGACAGGTTCCGTCCAGCATTTT

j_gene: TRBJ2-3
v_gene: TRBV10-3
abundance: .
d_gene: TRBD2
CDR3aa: CAIKASGGDTQYF
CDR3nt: TGTGCCATCAAGGCTAGCGGGGGAGATACGCAGTATTTT

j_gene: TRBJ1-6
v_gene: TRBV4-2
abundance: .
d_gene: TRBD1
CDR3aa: CASSQAIGTVNSPLHF
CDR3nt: TGTGCCAGCAGCCAAGCTATCGGGACAGTTAATTCACCCCTCCACTTT

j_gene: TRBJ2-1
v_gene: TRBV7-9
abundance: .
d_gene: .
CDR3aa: CASSRGFF
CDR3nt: TGTGCCAGCAGCCGGGGTTTCTTC

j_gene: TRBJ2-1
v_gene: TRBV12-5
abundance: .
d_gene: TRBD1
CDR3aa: CASGLVTGYYNEQFF
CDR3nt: TGTGCTAGTGGTTTGGTGACAGGGTACTACAATGAGCAGTTCTTC

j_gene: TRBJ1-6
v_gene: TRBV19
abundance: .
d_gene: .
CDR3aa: CASSIVGQGSSPLHF
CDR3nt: TGTGCCAGTAGTATAGTCGGGCAGGGGTCTTCACCCCTCCACTTT

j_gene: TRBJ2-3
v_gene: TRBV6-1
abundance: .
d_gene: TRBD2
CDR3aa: CASSEVGWTGGRPDTQYF
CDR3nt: TGTGCCAGCAGTGAAGTGGGTTGGACGGGGGGGCGCCCAGATACGCAGTATTTT

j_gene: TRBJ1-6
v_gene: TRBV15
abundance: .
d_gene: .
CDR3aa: CATSRDPLTTLHF
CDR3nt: TGTGCCACCTCCCGGGATCCCCTTACAACCCTCCACTTT

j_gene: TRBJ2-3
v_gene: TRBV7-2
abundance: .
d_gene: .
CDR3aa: CASSLAARLISTDTQYF
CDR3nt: TGTGCCAGCAGCTTAGCGGCCAGATTAATTAGCACAGATACGCAGTATTTT

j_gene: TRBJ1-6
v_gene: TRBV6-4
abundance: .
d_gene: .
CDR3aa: CASSDKFGQWEALHF
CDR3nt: TGTGCCAGCAGTGACAAATTCGGCCAATGGGAGGCCCTCCACTTT

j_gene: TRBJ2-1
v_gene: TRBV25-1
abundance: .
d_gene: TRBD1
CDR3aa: CASSEFDRGPYNEQFF
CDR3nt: TGTGCCAGCAGTGAATTCGACAGGGGACCCTACAATGAGCAGTTCTTC

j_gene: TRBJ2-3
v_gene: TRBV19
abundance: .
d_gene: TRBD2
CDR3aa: CASRLAGQTDTQYF
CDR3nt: TGTGCCAGTAGACTAGCGGGACAGACAGATACGCAGTATTTT

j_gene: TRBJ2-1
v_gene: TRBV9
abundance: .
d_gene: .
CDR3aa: CASSLGSTYNEQFF
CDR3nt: TGTGCCAGCTCCCTCGGGAGTACCTACAATGAGCAGTTCTTC

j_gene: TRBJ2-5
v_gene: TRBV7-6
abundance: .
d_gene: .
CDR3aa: CASSRSDNLGETQYF
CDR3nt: TGTGCCAGCAGCCGAAGTGACAATTTGGGAGAGACCCAGTACTTC

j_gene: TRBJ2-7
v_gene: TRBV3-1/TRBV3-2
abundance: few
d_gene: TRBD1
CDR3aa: CASSQGGGPYEQYF
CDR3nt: TGTGCCAGCAGCCAAGGAGGGGGCCCCTACGAGCAGTACTTC

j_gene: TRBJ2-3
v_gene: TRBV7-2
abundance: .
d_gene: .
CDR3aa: CASSPDAGTDTQYF
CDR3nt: TGTGCCAGCAGCCCCGACGCCGGGACAGATACGCAGTATTTT

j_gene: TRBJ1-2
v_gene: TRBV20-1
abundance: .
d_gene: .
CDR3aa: CSASGSHGYTF
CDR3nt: TGCAGTGCCTCGGGTTCTCATGGCTACACCTTC

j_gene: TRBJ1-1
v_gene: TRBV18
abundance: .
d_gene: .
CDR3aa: CASSPTGRGTEAFF
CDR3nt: TGTGCCAGCTCACCAACGGGAAGAGGTACTGAAGCTTTCTTT